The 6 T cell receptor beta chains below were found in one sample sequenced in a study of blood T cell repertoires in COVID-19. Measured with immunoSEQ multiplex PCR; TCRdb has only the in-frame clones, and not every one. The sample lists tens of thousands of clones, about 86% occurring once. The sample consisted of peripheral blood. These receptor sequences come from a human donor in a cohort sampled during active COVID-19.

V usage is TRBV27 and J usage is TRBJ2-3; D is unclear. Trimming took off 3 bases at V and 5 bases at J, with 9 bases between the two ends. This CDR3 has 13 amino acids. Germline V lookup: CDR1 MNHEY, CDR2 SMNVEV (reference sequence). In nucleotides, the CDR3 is TGTGCCAGCAGTTTGGTGTCGGGAGATACGCAGTATTTT. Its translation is CASSLVSGDTQYF.

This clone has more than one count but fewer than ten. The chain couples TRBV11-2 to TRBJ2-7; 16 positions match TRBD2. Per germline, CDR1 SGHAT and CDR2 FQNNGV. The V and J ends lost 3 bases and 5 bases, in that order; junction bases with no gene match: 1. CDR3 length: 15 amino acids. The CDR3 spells CASSLGTSGRDEQYF. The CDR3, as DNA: TGTGCCAGCAGCTTGGGGACTAGCGGGAGGGACGAGCAGTACTTC.

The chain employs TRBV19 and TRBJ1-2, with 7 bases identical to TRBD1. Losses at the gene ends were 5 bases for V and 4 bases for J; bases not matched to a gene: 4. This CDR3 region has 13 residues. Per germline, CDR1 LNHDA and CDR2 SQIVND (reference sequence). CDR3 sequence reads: CASSLTGFYGYTF. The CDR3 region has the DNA TGTGCCAGTAGTCTGACAGGGTTCTATGGCTACACCTTC. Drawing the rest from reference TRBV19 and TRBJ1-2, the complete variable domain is DGGITQSPKYLFRKEGQNVTLSCEQNLNHDAMYWYRQDPGQGLRLIYYSQIVNDFQKGDIAEGYSVSREKKESFPLTVTSAQKNPTAFYLCASSLTGFYGYTFGSGTRLTVV.

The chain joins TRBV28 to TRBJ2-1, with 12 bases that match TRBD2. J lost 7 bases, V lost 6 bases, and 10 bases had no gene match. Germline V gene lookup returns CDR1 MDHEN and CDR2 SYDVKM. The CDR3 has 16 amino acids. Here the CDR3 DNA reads TGTGCCAGCAGCGTACACGGGACTAGCGGGCTTAATGAGCAGTTCTTC. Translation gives CASSVHGTSGLNEQFF.

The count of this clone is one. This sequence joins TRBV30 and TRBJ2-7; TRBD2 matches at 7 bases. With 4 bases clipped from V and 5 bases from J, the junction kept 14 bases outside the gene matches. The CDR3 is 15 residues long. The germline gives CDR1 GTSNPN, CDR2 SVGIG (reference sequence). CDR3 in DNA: TGTGCCTGGAATGCGGCTAGCGGTCTCATGGACGAGCAGTACTTC. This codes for CAWNAASGLMDEQYF.

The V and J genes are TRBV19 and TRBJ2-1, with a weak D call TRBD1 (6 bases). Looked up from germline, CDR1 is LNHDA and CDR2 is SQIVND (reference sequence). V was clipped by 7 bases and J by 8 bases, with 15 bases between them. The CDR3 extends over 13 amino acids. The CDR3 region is CASTKRGSDEQFF. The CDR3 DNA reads TGTGCCAGTACCAAGAGGGGGTCGGATGAGCAGTTCTTC.